This T cell receptor beta chain was observed in a study of blood T cells in healthy people across ages. A few counts support this clonotype. Its antigen is undetermined. PCR was performed a second time for about 6 to 12 cycles using a sample-barcoded 5' primer and a J-beta primer mix. A tag from a template-switch adaptor with 12 random nucleotides marked each cDNA molecule. Researchers report that each sample yielded at least 3 million CDR3-containing paired-end reads. TCRdb reprocessed the 5' RACE reads via MiXCR and lists one record per CDR3 protein. The data show around 1,900,000 distinct CDR3 sequences, around 42% seen once. Per the germline V gene, CDR1 is LGHNA and CDR2 is YNFKEQ. V was pared by 0 bases and J by 5 bases, with 14 bases between. The CDR3 sequence is 16 residues long. Study-wide findings and caveats: Per million T cells, the diversity of TCR beta decreased roughly linearly as age advanced.

Each sample used at least 6.5 million PBMCs. The receptor was derived from a human donor in good health. This chain uses TRBV4-2 with TRBJ2-1; a possible D gene is TRBD1 (5 bases). The sequenced sample was blood. CDR3 sequence reads: CASSQDIGVVDNEQFF. The CDR3 coding sequence is TGTGCCAGCAGCCAAGATATAGGGGTGGTGGACAATGAGCAGTTCTTC.